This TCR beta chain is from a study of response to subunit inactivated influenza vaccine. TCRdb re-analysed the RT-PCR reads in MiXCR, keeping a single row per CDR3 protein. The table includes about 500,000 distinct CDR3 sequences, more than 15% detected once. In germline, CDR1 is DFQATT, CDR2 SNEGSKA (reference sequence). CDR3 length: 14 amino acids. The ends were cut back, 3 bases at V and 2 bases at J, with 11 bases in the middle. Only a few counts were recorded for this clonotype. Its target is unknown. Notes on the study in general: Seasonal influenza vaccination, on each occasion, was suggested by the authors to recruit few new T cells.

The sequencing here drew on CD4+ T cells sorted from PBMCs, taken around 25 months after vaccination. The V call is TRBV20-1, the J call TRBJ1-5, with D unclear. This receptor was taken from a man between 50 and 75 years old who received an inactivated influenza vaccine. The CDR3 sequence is CSASYGEGNQPQHF. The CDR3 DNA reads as TGCAGTGCTAGTTACGGGGAGGGCAATCAGCCCCAGCATTTT.